These 4 T cell receptor beta chains originate from one sample sequenced in a study of blood T cell repertoires in COVID-19. Clones were sequenced by immunoSEQ multiplex PCR, and TCRdb holds only the in-frame ones, with some missing. The sample holds more than 110,000 clones, 75% to 80% seen once. Sample: peripheral blood. The receptors come from a woman in her forties or fifties with active or convalescent COVID-19.

DNA for the CDR3: TGCAGCGTTGAGATGGCCGTCTCTGCAGGTGGAAACACCATATATTTT. It translates to CSVEMAVSAGGNTIYF. The V call is TRBV29-1, the J call TRBJ1-3, with D unresolved. The CDR3 has 16 residues. V dropped 3 bases and J dropped 3 bases, with 18 bases sitting between them. Germline V gives CDR1 SQVTM, CDR2 ANQGSEA. Full variable domain (missing parts from reference TRBV29-1 and TRBJ1-3): SAVISQKPSRDICQRGTSLTIQCQVDSQVTMMFWYRQQPGQSLTLIATANQGSEATYESGFVIDKFPISRPNLTFSTLTVSNMSPEDSSIYLCSVEMAVSAGGNTIYFGEGSWLTVV.

This clone showed up just a few times. The chain has TRBV10-3 and TRBJ1-2; no clear D. The V gene's germline CDR1 is ENHRY and CDR2 SYGVKD. V shed 3 bases and J shed 1 base, with 9 bases lying between them. There are 14 residues in the CDR3. CDR3 region: CAISDTTSNYGYTF. CDR3 DNA: TGTGCCATCAGTGACACGACAAGTAACTATGGCTACACCTTC.

This clone was detected only a few times. The chain employs TRBV6-1 and TRBJ1-6; no definite D call. Germline assignment: CDR1 MNHNS and CDR2 SASEGT. The V end was cut by 1 base, the J end by 8 bases, with 12 bases between. The CDR3 spans 15 residues. The CDR3 DNA is TGTGCCAGCAGTGAAGGGGTAGGAGAAGATTCACCCCTCCACTTT. Amino acids: CASSEGVGEDSPLHF.

In DNA form, the CDR3 reads TGTGCCAGCCTAGGACAGGGTGTGTTGTACACTGAAGCTTTCTTT. It is translated as CASLGQGVLYTEAFF. The chain carries TRBV27 and TRBJ1-1; 8 nucleotides match TRBD1. The CDR3 has 15 residues. The V gene end was trimmed by 8 bases and the J gene end by 3 bases; junction bases not matched to a gene: 11. The germline CDR1 and CDR2 sequences are MNHEY and SMNVEV (reference sequence).